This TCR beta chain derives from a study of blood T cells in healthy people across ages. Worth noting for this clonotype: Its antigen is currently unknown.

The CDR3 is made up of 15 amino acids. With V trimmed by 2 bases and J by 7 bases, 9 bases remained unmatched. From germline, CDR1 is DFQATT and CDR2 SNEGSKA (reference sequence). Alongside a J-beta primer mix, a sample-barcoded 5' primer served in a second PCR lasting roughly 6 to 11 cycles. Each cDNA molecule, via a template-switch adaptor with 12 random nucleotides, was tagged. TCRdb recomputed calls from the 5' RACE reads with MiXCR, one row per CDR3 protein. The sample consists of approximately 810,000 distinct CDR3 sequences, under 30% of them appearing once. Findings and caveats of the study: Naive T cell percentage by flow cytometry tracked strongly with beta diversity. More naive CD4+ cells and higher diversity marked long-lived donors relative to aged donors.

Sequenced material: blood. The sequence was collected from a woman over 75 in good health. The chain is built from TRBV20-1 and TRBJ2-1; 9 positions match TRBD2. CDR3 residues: CSARLGTSLVNEQFF. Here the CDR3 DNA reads TGCAGTGCTAGATTAGGGACTAGCCTAGTTAATGAGCAGTTCTTC.